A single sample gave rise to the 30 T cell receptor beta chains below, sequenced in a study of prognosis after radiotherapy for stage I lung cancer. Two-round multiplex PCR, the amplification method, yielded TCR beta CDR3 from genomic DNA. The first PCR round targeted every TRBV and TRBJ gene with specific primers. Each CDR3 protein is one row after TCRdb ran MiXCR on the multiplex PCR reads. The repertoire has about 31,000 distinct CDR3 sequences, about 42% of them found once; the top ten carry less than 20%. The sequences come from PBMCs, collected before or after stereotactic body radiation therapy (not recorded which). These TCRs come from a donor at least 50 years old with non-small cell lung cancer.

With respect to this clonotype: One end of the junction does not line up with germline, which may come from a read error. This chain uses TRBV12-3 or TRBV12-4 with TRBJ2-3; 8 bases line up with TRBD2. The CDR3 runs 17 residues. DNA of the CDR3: TGTGCCAGAAGTTTAGTTCTCACCTACCTAGCGGGAGATACGCAGTATTTT. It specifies CARSLVLTYLAGDTQYF.

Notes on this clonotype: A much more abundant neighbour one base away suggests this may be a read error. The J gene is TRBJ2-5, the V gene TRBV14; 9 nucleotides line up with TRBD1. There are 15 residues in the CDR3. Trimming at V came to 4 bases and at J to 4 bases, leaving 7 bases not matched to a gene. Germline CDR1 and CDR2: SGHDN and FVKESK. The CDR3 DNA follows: TGTGCCAGCAGCCTTCGGACAGGGGTCGTAGAGACCCAGTACTTC. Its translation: CASSLRTGVVETQYF.

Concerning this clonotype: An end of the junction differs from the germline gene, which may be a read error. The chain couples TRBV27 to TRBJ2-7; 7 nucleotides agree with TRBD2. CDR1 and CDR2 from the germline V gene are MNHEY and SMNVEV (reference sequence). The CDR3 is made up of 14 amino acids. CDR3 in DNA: TGTGCCAGTAGTTTAAGTGGGGGGGTCTACGATCAGTACTTC. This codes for CASSLSGGVYDQYF.

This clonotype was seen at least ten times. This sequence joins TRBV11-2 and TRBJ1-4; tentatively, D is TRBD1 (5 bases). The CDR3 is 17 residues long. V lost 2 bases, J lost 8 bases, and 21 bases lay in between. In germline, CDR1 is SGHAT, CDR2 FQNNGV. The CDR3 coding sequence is TGTGCCAGCAGCTTAAAGCTAGGGGCGGGGCCGTGGGAAAAACTGTTTTTT. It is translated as CASSLKLGAGPWEKLFF.

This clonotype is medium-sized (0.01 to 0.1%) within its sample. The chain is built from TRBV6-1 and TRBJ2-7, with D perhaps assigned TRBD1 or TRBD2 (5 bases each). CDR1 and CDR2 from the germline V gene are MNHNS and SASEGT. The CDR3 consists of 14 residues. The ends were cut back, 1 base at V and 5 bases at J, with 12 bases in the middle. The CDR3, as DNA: TGTGCCAGCAGTGAAGATGAGGGGCCGAACGAGCAGTACTTC. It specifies CASSEDEGPNEQYF.

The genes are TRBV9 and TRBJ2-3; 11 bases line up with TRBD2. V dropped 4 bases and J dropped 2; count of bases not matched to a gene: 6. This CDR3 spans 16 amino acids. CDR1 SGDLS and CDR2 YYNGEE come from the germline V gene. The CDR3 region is CASSPLTSGNTDTQYF. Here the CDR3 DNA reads TGTGCCAGCAGCCCGTTGACTAGCGGGAACACAGATACGCAGTATTTT. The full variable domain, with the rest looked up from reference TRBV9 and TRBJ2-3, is DSGVTQTPKHLITATGQRVTLRCSPRSGDLSVYWYQQSLDQGLQFLIQYYNGEERAKGNILERFSAQQFPDLHSELNLSSLELGDSALYFCASSPLTSGNTDTQYFGPGTRLTVL.

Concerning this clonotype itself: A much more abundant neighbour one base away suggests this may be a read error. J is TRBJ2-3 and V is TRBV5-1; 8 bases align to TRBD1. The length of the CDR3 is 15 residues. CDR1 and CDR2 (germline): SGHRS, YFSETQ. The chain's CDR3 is CTSSFQGAGTDTQYF. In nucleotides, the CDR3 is TGCACCAGCAGCTTCCAGGGGGCTGGCACAGATACGCAGTATTTT.

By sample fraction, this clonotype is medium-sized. CDR3 loop: CASSPQGIPGNTIYF. The DNA of the CDR3 is TGTGCCAGCAGTCCACAGGGAATCCCTGGAAACACCATATATTTT. This chain links TRBV6-1 with TRBJ1-3, with TRBD1 as a possible D gene (6 bases). Germline assignment: CDR1 MNHNS and CDR2 SASEGT. V was cut by 5 bases and J by 2 bases, with 13 bases left in between. The CDR3 loop spans 15 amino acids.

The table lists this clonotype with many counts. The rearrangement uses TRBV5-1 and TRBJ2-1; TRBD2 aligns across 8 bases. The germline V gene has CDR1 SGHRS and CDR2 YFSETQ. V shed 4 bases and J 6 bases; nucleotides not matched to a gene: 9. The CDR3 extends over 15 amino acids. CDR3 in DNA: TGCGCCAGCAGCGCTCGGGACCTAGCGGGCAATGAGCAGTTCTTC. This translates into CASSARDLAGNEQFF.

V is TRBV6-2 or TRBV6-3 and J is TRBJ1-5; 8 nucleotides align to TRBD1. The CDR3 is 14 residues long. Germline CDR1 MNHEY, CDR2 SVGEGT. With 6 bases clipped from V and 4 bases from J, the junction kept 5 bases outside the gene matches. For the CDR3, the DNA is TGTGCCAGCAGCTATACAGGGGGGAATCAGCCCCAGCATTTT. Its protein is CASSYTGGNQPQHF.

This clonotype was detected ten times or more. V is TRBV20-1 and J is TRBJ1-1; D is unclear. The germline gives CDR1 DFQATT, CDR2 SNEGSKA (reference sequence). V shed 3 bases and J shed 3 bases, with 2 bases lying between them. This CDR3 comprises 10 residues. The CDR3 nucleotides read TGCAGTGCTAGGTACACTGAAGCTTTCTTT. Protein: CSARYTEAFF.

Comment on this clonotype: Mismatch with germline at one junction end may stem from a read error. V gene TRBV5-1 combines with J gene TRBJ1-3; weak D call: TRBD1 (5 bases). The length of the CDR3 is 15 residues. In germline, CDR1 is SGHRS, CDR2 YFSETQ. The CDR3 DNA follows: TGCGCCAGCAGCTTCGGGGGGAGCTCTGTAAACACCATATATTTT. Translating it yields CASSFGGSSVNTIYF.

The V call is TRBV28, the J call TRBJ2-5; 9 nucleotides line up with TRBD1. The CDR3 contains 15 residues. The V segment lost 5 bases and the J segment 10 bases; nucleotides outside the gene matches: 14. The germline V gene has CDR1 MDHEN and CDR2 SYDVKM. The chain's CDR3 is CASSPPTGGPVCQYF. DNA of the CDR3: TGTGCCAGCAGTCCGCCGACAGGGGGTCCTGTGTGCCAGTACTTC.

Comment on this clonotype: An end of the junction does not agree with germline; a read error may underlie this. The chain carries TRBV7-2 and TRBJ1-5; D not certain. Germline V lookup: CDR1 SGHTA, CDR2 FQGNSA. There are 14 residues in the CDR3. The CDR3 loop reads CAISRTVGCQPQHF. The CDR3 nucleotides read TGTGCCATCAGCCGAACAGTAGGGTGTCAGCCCCAGCATTTT.

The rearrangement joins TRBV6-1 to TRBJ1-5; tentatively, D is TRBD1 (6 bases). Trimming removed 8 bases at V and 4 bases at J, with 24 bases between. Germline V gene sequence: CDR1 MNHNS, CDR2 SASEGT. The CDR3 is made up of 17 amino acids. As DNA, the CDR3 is TGTGCCAGCCTGTCCAGGACAGTGGTCTCGGGTAATCAGCCCCAGCATTTT. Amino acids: CASLSRTVVSGNQPQHF.

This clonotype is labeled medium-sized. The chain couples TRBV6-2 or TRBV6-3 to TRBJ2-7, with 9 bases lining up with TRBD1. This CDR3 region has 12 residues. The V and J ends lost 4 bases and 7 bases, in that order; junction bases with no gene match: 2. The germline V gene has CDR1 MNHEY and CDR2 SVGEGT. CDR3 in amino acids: CASSSGTGEQYF. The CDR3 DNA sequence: TGTGCCAGCAGTTCCGGGACAGGGGAGCAGTACTTC.

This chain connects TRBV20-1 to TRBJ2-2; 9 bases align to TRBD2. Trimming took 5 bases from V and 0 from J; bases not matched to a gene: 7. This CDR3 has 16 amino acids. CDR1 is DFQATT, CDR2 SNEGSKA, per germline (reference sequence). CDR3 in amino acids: CSARLSGRPNTGELFF. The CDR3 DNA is TGCAGTGCTCGACTAAGCGGGAGGCCGAACACCGGGGAGCTGTTTTTT.

The DNA for the CDR3 is TGTGCCAGCAGTGCCGGACTAGCGTTTACAGATACGCAGTATTTT. This codes for CASSAGLAFTDTQYF. The chain joins TRBV27 to TRBJ2-3, with 9 positions matching TRBD2. Germline CDR1 reads MNHEY; CDR2 reads SMNVEV (reference sequence). Germline trimming cut 5 bases from V and 3 bases from J; bases unmatched to any gene: 6. This CDR3 has 15 residues.

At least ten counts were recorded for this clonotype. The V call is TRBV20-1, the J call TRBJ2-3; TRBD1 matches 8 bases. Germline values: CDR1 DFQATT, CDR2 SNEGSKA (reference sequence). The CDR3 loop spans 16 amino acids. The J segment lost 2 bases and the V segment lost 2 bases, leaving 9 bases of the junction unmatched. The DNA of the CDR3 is TGCAGTGCTAGATATCCCGGGACAGGCGACACAGATACGCAGTATTTT. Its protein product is CSARYPGTGDTDTQYF.

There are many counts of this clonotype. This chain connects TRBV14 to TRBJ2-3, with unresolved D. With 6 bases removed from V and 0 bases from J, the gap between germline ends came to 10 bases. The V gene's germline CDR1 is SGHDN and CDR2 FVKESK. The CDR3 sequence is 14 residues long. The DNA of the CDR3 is TGTGCCAGCAGAGTGGCCGCGAGCACAGATACGCAGTATTTT. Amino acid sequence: CASRVAASTDTQYF.

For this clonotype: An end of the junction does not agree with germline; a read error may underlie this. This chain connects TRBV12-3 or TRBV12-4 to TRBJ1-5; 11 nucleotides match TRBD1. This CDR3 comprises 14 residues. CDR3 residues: CDSSGTGGNQTQHF. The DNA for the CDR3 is TGTGACAGCAGTGGGACAGGGGGGAATCAGACCCAGCATTTT.

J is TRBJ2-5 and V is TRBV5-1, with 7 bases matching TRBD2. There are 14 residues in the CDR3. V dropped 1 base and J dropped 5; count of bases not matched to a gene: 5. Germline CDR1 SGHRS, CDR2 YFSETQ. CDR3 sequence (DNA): TGCGCCAGCAGCTTGAGGGCGGGAGACGAGACCCAGTACTTC. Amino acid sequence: CASSLRAGDETQYF.

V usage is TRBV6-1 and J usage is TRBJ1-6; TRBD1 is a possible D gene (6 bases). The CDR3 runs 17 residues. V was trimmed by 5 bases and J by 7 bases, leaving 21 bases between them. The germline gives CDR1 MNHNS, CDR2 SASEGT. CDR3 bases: TGTGCCAGCAGTACCCTCAGTGGGGGGGCTGGCAATTCACCCCTCCACTTT. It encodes CASSTLSGGAGNSPLHF.

The CDR3 region has the DNA TGCGCCAGCAGCTTTGGATACACCGGGGAGCTGTTTTTT. Its translation: CASSFGYTGELFF. This chain uses TRBV5-1 with TRBJ2-2; D is undetermined. The germline CDR1 and CDR2 sequences are SGHRS and YFSETQ. The CDR3 loop spans 13 amino acids. Trimming removed 2 bases from V and 3 bases from J, with 5 bases in between.

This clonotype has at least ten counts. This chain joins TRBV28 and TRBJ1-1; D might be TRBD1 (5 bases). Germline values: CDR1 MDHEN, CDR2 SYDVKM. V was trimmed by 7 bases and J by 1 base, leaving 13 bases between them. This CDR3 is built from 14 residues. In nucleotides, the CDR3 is TGTGCCAGCACTAGGGGAGCTCGGAACACTGAAGCTTTCTTT. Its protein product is CASTRGARNTEAFF. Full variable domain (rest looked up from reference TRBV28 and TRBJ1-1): DVKVTQSSRYLVKRTGEKVFLECVQDMDHENMFWYRQDPGLGLRLIYFSYDVKMKEKGDIPEGYSVSREKKERFSLILESASTNQTSMYLCASTRGARNTEAFFGQGTRLTVV.

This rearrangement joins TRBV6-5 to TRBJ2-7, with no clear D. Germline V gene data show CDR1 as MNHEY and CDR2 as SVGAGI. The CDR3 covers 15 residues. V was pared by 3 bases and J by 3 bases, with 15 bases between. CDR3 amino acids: CASSYTTGNYYEQYF. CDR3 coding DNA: TGTGCCAGCAGTTATACTACTGGTAACTACTACGAGCAGTACTTC.

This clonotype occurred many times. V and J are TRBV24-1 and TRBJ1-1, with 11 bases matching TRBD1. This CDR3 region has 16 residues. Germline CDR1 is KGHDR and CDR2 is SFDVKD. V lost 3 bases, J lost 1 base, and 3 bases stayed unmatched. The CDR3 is CATSDHGQGANTEAFF. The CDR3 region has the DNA TGTGCCACCAGTGATCACGGACAGGGGGCGAACACTGAAGCTTTCTTT.

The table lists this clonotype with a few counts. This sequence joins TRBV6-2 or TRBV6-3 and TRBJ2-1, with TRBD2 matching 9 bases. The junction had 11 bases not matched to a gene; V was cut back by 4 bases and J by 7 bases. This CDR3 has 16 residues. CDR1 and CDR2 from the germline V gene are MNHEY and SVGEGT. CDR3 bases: TGTGCCAGCAGTTTAAGTCCTAGCGGGACATATAATGAGCAGTTCTTC. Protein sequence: CASSLSPSGTYNEQFF.

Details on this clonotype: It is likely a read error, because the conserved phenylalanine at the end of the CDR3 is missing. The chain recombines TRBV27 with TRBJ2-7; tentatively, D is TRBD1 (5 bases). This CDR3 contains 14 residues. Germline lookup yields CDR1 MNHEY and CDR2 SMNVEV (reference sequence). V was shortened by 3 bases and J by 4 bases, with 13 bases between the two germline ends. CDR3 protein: CASSFGLGPYEQYI. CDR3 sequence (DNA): TGTGCCAGCAGTTTCGGGTTGGGGCCATACGAGCAGTACATC.

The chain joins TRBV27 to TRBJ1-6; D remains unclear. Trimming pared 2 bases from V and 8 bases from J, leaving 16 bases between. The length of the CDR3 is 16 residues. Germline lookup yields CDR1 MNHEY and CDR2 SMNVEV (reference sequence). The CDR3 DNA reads TGTGCCAGCAGTTTAAAGTCCCACGTATGGTATTCACCCCTCCACTTT. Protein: CASSLKSHVWYSPLHF.